The 15 T cell receptor beta chains in this list originate from one sample, sequenced in a study of blood T cell repertoires in COVID-19 (dated by TCRdb to the early 2020s). The receptor library was made with the immunoSEQ multiplex PCR assay. Entries here come from immuneACCESS through TCRdb and include only in-frame sequences with V and J called. Some clones fail to appear in such tables; in the studies checked, an unresolved V gene covers under half of the shortfall, and the cause of the remainder is unknown. This sample has over 85,000 clones in its table, and 80% to 90% of those were observed once. The top ten clones comprise more than 9% of the sample. Sequencing input: peripheral blood. Source of these receptors: a man aged 35-49 years with active or convalescent COVID-19.

The J gene is TRBJ2-7, the V gene TRBV21-1; the table calls TRBD2, which could not be checked here. TRBV21-1 is designated a pseudogene. The CDR3 runs to 13 residues. CDR3 in DNA: TGTGCCAGCAGCATGGAGGCAGGTAACGAGCAGTACTTC. It yields the protein CASSMEAGNEQYF.

This clone was seen only once. This sequence joins TRBV6-5 and TRBJ1-6; 8 nucleotides agree with TRBD1. Germline lookup yields CDR1 MNHEY and CDR2 SVGAGI. J lost 18 bases, V lost 4 bases, and 14 bases had no gene match. This CDR3 has 14 residues. CDR3 DNA sequence: TGTGCCAGCAGTTCAGGGACAGGCGCTGGGCGACGCCACTTT. Its translation: CASSSGTGAGRRHF.

The chain recombines TRBV3-1 (or the pseudogene TRBV3-2) with TRBJ1-1; 8 bases line up with TRBD1. CDR1 and CDR2 from the germline V gene are LGHDT and YNNKEL (reference sequence). This CDR3 contains 13 residues. Trimming cost V 5 bases and J 4 bases; bases outside gene matches: 3. Written as DNA, the CDR3 is TGTGCCAGCAGCAAAACAGGGGGCACTGAAGCTTTCTTT. Translated: CASSKTGGTEAFF.

The gene calls are TRBV5-1 and TRBJ1-5; D unresolved. Trimming removed 0 bases from V and 1 base from J, with 14 bases in between. The CDR3 runs to 17 residues. The germline V gene encodes CDR1 SGHRS and CDR2 YFSETQ. CDR3 nucleotide sequence: TGCGCCAGCAGCTTGGGGTCTACAGTCGGCAGCAATCAGCCCCAGCATTTT. Its protein product is CASSLGSTVGSNQPQHF.

The chain recombines TRBV27 with TRBJ2-7; 10 positions agree with TRBD1. Germline CDR1 reads MNHEY; CDR2 reads SMNVEV (reference sequence). V was pared by 1 base and J by 5 bases, with 5 bases of the junction left unmatched. This CDR3 region has 15 residues. CDR3 loop: CASSLLGDRGNEQYF. CDR3 nucleotides: TGTGCCAGCAGTTTATTAGGGGACAGGGGCAACGAGCAGTACTTC.

The chain carries TRBV5-6 and TRBJ1-5; 7 nucleotides match TRBD1. There are 16 residues in the CDR3. The ends lost 3 bases at V and 1 base at J; junction bases unmatched: 7. Germline CDR1 reads SGHDT; CDR2 reads YYEEEE. The chain's CDR3 is CASSYGTGASNQPQHF. The CDR3 coding sequence is TGTGCCAGCAGCTATGGTACAGGGGCGAGCAATCAGCCCCAGCATTTT.

This clone was counted a few times. The chain employs TRBV7-7 and TRBJ1-6; TRBD1 matches at 11 bases. The length of the CDR3 is 17 residues. CDR1 is SSHAT, CDR2 FNYEAQ, per germline (reference sequence). The V gene end was trimmed by 2 bases and the J gene end by 2 bases; junction bases not matched to a gene: 2. The CDR3 DNA is TGTGCCAGCAGCTTAAGGACAGGGGGCCCCTATAATTCACCCCTCCACTTT. This translates into CASSLRTGGPYNSPLHF.

V and J are TRBV9 and TRBJ2-2, with 15 nucleotides matching TRBD2. The CDR3 consists of 18 residues. Trimming cost V 2 bases and J 4 bases; bases outside gene matches: 6. Germline CDR1 reads SGDLS; CDR2 reads YYNGEE. The CDR3 region has the DNA TGTGCCAGCAGCGTTGGGACTAGCGGGGGGTTTAGCACCGGGGAGCTGTTTTTT. Residues: CASSVGTSGGFSTGELFF.

The chain employs TRBV10-3 and TRBJ1-1; unclear D gene. CDR1 and CDR2 (germline): ENHRY, SYGVKD. V lost 0 bases, J lost 4 bases, and 6 bases lay in between. The CDR3 runs 13 residues. Here the CDR3 reads CAISESRPTEAFF. The CDR3 bases are TGTGCCATCAGTGAGTCGAGGCCCACTGAAGCTTTCTTT.

The chain carries TRBV24-1 and TRBJ2-3, with 8 bases identical to TRBD1. The CDR3 spans 13 residues. After removal of 7 bases from V and 4 bases from J, the junction contained 3 bases not matched to a gene. The germline V gene has CDR1 KGHDR and CDR2 SFDVKD. This chain's CDR3 is CATSGQGSDTQYF. CDR3 nucleotide sequence: TGTGCCACCAGCGGACAGGGCTCAGATACGCAGTATTTT.

The chain is built from TRBV5-1 and TRBJ1-5, with 9 bases aligning to TRBD1. Germline V gene data show CDR1 as SGHRS and CDR2 as YFSETQ. This CDR3 contains 14 residues. V trimming: 4 bases; J trimming: 4 bases; junction bases outside the gene matches: 3. The CDR3 sequence is CASSLTGGNQPQHF. The CDR3 bases are TGCGCCAGCAGCCTGACAGGGGGAAATCAGCCCCAGCATTTT.

The chain combines TRBV10-3 with TRBJ2-2; TRBD2 matches 11 bases. The germline CDR1 and CDR2 sequences are ENHRY and SYGVKD. The CDR3 totals 14 residues. The V gene end was trimmed by 6 bases and the J gene end by 8 bases; junction bases not matched to a gene: 5. CDR3 coding DNA: TGTGCCATCAGCCCGACTAGCGGGGCTGGGGAGCTGTTTTTT. Encoded protein: CAISPTSGAGELFF.

This clone has a single count. J is TRBJ1-4 and V is TRBV7-9; possibly TRBD1 for D (6 bases). The V end lost 5 bases, the J end lost 4 bases, and 11 bases lay between the germline ends. The CDR3 is 14 residues long. Germline CDR1 SEHNR, CDR2 FQNEAQ (reference sequence). CDR3 residues: CASSIRQVNEKLFF. In DNA form, the CDR3 reads TGTGCCAGCAGCATCAGACAGGTTAATGAAAAACTGTTTTTT.

The rearrangement joins TRBV27 to TRBJ2-7; D possibly corresponds to TRBD2 (5 bases). Per the germline V gene, CDR1 is MNHEY and CDR2 is SMNVEV (reference sequence). The CDR3 extends over 16 amino acids. V lost 5 bases, J lost 0 bases, and 17 bases lay in between. CDR3 loop: CASSHTTGTYSYEQYF. CDR3 sequence (DNA): TGTGCCAGCAGTCATACGACGGGAACCTACTCCTACGAGCAGTACTTC.

The chain couples TRBV27 to TRBJ1-1; 7 bases line up with TRBD1. The germline CDR1 and CDR2 sequences are MNHEY and SMNVEV (reference sequence). V gave up 0 bases and J gave up 4 bases; unmatched junction bases: 11. The CDR3 length is 17 residues. As DNA, the CDR3 is TGTGCCAGCAGTTTATCCCCACAGGGGCTAAGGACCACTGAAGCTTTCTTT. Its translation: CASSLSPQGLRTTEAFF.